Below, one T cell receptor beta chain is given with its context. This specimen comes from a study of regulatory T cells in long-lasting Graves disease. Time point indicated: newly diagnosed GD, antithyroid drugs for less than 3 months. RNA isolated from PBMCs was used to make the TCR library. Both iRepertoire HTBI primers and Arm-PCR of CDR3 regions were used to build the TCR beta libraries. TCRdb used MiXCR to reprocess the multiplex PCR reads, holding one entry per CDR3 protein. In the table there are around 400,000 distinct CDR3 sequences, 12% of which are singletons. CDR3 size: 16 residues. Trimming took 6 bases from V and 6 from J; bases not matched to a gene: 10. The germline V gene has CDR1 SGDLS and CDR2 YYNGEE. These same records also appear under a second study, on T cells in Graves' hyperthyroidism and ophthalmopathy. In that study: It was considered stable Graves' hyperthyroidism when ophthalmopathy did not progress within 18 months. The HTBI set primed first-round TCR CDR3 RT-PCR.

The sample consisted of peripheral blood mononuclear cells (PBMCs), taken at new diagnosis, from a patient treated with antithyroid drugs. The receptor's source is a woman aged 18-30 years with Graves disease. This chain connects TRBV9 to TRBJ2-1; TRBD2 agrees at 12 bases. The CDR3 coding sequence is TGTGCCAGCACGCTAAGCCTAGCGGGGGGGCCCAATGAGCAGTTCTTC. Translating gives CASTLSLAGGPNEQFF.